This TCR beta chain was sequenced for a study of blood T cells in healthy people across ages. On the study more broadly: Capturing about one barcoded beta molecule per two T cells was achieved by template switching.

CDR1 is SGHRS, CDR2 YFSETQ, per germline. This CDR3 is 14 amino acids long. Losses at the gene ends were 3 bases for V and 3 bases for J; bases not matched to a gene: 5. Together with a sample-barcoded 5' primer, a J-beta primer mix was included in a second PCR lasting roughly 7 to 11 cycles. TCRdb recomputed calls from the 5' RACE reads with MiXCR, one row per CDR3 protein. The profile covers around 1,800,000 distinct CDR3 sequences, with about 39% appearing a single time and more than 20% taken by the ten largest. This TCR derives from a human donor in good health. This chain connects TRBV5-1 to TRBJ2-7; 8 bases agree with TRBD1. The specimen was blood. CDR3 sequence reads: CASSWVGTGYEQYF. The DNA for the CDR3 is TGCGCCAGCAGCTGGGTTGGGACAGGCTACGAGCAGTACTTC.